Presented here are 28 T cell receptor beta chains from one specimen sequenced in a study of persistence of HIV-infected CD4 T cells. Anti-CD3/anti-CD28 beads served as a nonspecific positive control stimulus. Sorting of responding CD4+ T cells relied on upregulated CD40 ligand together with CD69. The immunoSEQ assay was version 4, run in survey mode. Assay used: immunoSEQ multiplex PCR; TCRdb lists only in-frame clones, some missing. Of 40,000 to 55,000 clones in the sample, less than 90% were seen once. These receptors have no identified antigens. The sample was CD4+ T cells sorted from PBMCs after roughly 19-hour stimulation, taken from a patient who received antiretroviral therapy. The receptors derive from an adult woman with HIV who was CMV-seropositive.

V gene TRBV2 combines with J gene TRBJ2-7, with D uncertain. Trimming took 3 bases from V and 0 from J, leaving 9 bases between them. CDR1 is SNHLY and CDR2 is FYNNEI in the germline V gene. The length of the CDR3 is 14 residues. The CDR3 is CASSDGFLSYEQYF. Here the CDR3 DNA reads TGTGCCAGCAGTGACGGGTTCCTCTCCTACGAGCAGTACTTC.

The chain combines TRBV6-1 with TRBJ1-1; 7 bases map to TRBD1. The CDR3 runs to 14 residues. V shed 3 bases and J 6 bases; nucleotides not matched to a gene: 7. Germline values: CDR1 MNHNS, CDR2 SASEGT. CDR3 sequence (DNA): TGTGCCAGCAGTGAGCAGACAGGGATCGCTGAAGCTTTCTTT. Protein product: CASSEQTGIAEAFF.

The rearrangement joins TRBV6-5 to TRBJ2-1, with D tentatively TRBD2 (6 bases). This CDR3 contains 12 residues. Trimming stripped 2 bases from V and 9 bases from J, with 8 bases between. Germline V lookup: CDR1 MNHEY, CDR2 SVGAGI. CDR3 loop: CASSYGGAEQFF. As DNA, the CDR3 is TGTGCCAGCAGTTACGGAGGGGCTGAGCAGTTCTTC.

The rearrangement uses TRBV3-1 (or the pseudogene TRBV3-2) and TRBJ1-1; D unclear. Germline V gene sequence: CDR1 LGHDT, CDR2 YNNKEL (reference sequence). Trimming pared 3 bases from V and 1 base from J, leaving 18 bases between. The CDR3 extends over 17 amino acids. The DNA for the CDR3 is TGTGCCAGCAGCCATAGCAGTCACCGTCAGGCGAACACTGAAGCTTTCTTT. It encodes CASSHSSHRQANTEAFF.

The V and J genes are TRBV6-1 and TRBJ1-2; the D gene is possibly TRBD1 (5 bases). CDR1 and CDR2 (germline): MNHNS, SASEGT. This CDR3 is built from 11 residues. V was cut by 8 bases and J by 7 bases, with 11 bases left in between. In DNA, the CDR3 is TGTGCCAGCCACCGAGGGACTGGCTACACCTTC. Residues: CASHRGTGYTF.

This clone was observed once. The J gene is TRBJ1-6, the V gene TRBV20-1, with unresolved D. CDR3 length: 12 amino acids. Per germline, CDR1 DFQATT and CDR2 SNEGSKA (reference sequence). With 3 bases removed from V and 8 bases from J, the gap between germline ends came to 8 bases. CDR3 sequence reads: CSASSGDSPLHF. The CDR3 DNA is TGCAGTGCTAGTAGCGGGGATTCACCCCTCCACTTT.

This chain uses TRBV5-1 with TRBJ1-1; 7 bases match TRBD1. Trimming cost V 2 bases and J 4 bases; bases outside gene matches: 8. The CDR3 length is 15 residues. The germline gives CDR1 SGHRS, CDR2 YFSETQ. CDR3 amino acids: CASSFPRQGGTEAFF. CDR3 bases: TGCGCCAGCAGCTTTCCACGGCAGGGGGGCACTGAAGCTTTCTTT.

The V gene is TRBV6-6, the J gene TRBJ1-2; perhaps TRBD1 as D (6 bases). The germline V gene encodes CDR1 MNHNY and CDR2 SVGAGI (reference sequence). This CDR3 has 15 amino acids. The germline V and J ends were trimmed by 0 bases and 0 bases, with 8 bases remaining between them. The CDR3 DNA reads TGTGCCAGCAGTTACTCGACAGGAGCTAACTATGGCTACACCTTC. The encoded protein is CASSYSTGANYGYTF.

J is TRBJ1-2 and V is TRBV6-5, with 11 bases that match TRBD1. This CDR3 spans 15 amino acids. Per the germline V gene, CDR1 is MNHEY and CDR2 is SVGAGI. V gave up 6 bases and J gave up 5 bases; unmatched junction bases: 8. The CDR3 coding sequence is TGTGCCAGCAGAGGACAGGGGGCAGGCGGGTATGGCTACACCTTC. Translation gives CASRGQGAGGYGYTF.

V is TRBV10-3 and J is TRBJ1-3; 8 bases are shared with TRBD1. This CDR3 spans 16 amino acids. In germline, CDR1 is ENHRY, CDR2 SYGVKD. Losses at the gene ends were 8 bases for V and 4 bases for J; bases not matched to a gene: 13. This CDR3 is CAIASVQGAKGNTIYF. CDR3 DNA sequence: TGTGCCATCGCCTCCGTTCAGGGGGCGAAAGGAAACACCATATATTTT.

V and J are TRBV5-1 and TRBJ1-1; D gene unclear. This CDR3 has 15 amino acids. Per the germline V gene, CDR1 is SGHRS and CDR2 is YFSETQ. V lost 0 bases and J lost 1, with 10 bases in between. CDR3 protein: CASSLVQDPNTEAFF. CDR3 in DNA: TGCGCCAGCAGCTTGGTGCAGGACCCGAACACTGAAGCTTTCTTT.

The V and J genes are TRBV24-1 and TRBJ2-2; D unclear. Germline CDR1 KGHDR, CDR2 SFDVKD. This CDR3 is 13 amino acids long. Trimming cost V 9 bases and J 5 bases, with 12 bases left between them. The CDR3 sequence: CATRDGSTGELFF. Here the CDR3 DNA reads TGTGCCACCCGAGACGGATCTACCGGGGAGCTGTTTTTT.

The V and J genes are TRBV11-3 and TRBJ2-2; D is perhaps TRBD1 or TRBD2 (5 bases each). The CDR3 length is 15 residues. Germline V lookup: CDR1 SGHNT, CDR2 YENEEA. V lost 4 bases and J 4 bases, leaving 13 bases between the germline ends. This CDR3 is CASSSGTPGTGELFF. The CDR3 bases are TGTGCCAGCAGCTCCGGGACCCCGGGCACCGGGGAGCTGTTTTTT.

The chain employs TRBV24-1 and TRBJ2-1; 9 bases are a match to TRBD1. There are 16 residues in the CDR3. Germline assignment: CDR1 KGHDR and CDR2 SFDVKD. V trimming: 4 bases; J trimming: 5 bases; junction bases outside the gene matches: 8. The CDR3 spells CATSDFTGGANNEQFF. In nucleotides, the CDR3 is TGTGCCACCAGTGACTTTACAGGGGGCGCAAACAATGAGCAGTTCTTC.

The V call is TRBV18, the J call TRBJ1-1; D possibly corresponds to TRBD1 (5 bases). Germline V gives CDR1 KGHSH, CDR2 LQKENI. Deletions cut 3 bases from V and 1 base from J, with 18 bases between. This CDR3 comprises 17 residues. The CDR3 protein is CASSPYEPGLQNTEAFF. The CDR3 coding sequence is TGTGCCAGCTCACCTTACGAACCGGGACTACAGAACACTGAAGCTTTCTTT.

This clone has just one count. The rearrangement joins TRBV6-5 to TRBJ1-1; no firm D call. CDR3 size: 10 residues. V was cut by 8 bases and J by 7 bases, with 8 bases left in between. From germline, CDR1 is MNHEY and CDR2 SVGAGI. This CDR3 is CASRTYEAFF. The CDR3 region has the DNA TGTGCCAGCCGCACATATGAAGCTTTCTTT.

In this sample, this clone turned up once. The chain is built from TRBV6-5 and TRBJ2-5; 11 bases are a match to TRBD2. The junction had 7 bases not matched to a gene; V was cut back by 5 bases and J by 5 bases. In germline, CDR1 is MNHEY, CDR2 SVGAGI. The CDR3 contains 15 residues. The CDR3 DNA reads as TGTGCCAGCAGTCCCCGACTAGCGGGGAGTGAGACCCAGTACTTC. The encoded protein is CASSPRLAGSETQYF.

This clone was counted between two and nine times. This chain joins TRBV2 and TRBJ1-1; D is undetermined. CDR1 SNHLY and CDR2 FYNNEI come from the germline V gene. This CDR3 spans 12 amino acids. Between the trimmed V and J ends, which lost 7 bases and 2 bases, there was a span of 8 bases. CDR3 in DNA: TGTGCCAGCATGACGGAAAACACTGAAGCTTTCTTT. Translated, it gives CASMTENTEAFF.

The chain couples TRBV3-1 (or the pseudogene TRBV3-2) to TRBJ2-3; D is uncertain. CDR1 and CDR2 from the germline V gene are LGHDT and YNNKEL (reference sequence). The CDR3 is 13 amino acids. V was clipped by 0 bases and J by 7 bases, with 8 bases between them. The CDR3 DNA reads as TGTGCCAGCAGCCAAGAAGGACGACATACGCAGTATTTT. Residues: CASSQEGRHTQYF.

This chain links TRBV30 with TRBJ2-7; tentative D call: TRBD2 (6 bases). This CDR3 is built from 12 residues. V lost 2 bases and J lost 6, with 11 bases in between. The V gene's germline CDR1 is GTSNPN and CDR2 SVGIG (reference sequence). The CDR3 is CAWSSLRGEQYV. The DNA for the CDR3 is TGTGCCTGGAGTTCGTTGCGGGGCGAGCAGTACGTC.

V is TRBV18 and J is TRBJ1-5, with 7 bases that match TRBD1. V dropped 2 bases and J dropped 2; count of bases not matched to a gene: 9. From germline, CDR1 is KGHSH and CDR2 LQKENI. The CDR3 is 17 amino acids. CDR3 loop: CASSPDLIRGRNQPQHF. In DNA form, the CDR3 reads TGTGCCAGCTCACCAGACTTGATTAGGGGGCGCAATCAGCCCCAGCATTTT.

As to this clone: Mismatch with germline at one junction end may stem from a read error. The J gene is TRBJ2-3, the V gene TRBV5-1; 7 nucleotides line up with TRBD2. Germline loops: CDR1 SGHRS, CDR2 YFSETQ. CDR3 length equals 14 residues. CDR3 sequence (DNA): TGCGTCAGCAGCTTGGGGGGGTCTTTCGATACGCAGTATTTT. It encodes CVSSLGGSFDTQYF. Variable domain in full (rest from reference TRBV5-1 and TRBJ2-3): KAGVTQTPRYLIKTRGQQVTLSCSPISGHRSVSWYQQTPGQGLQFLFEYFSETQRNKGNFPGRFSGRQFSNSRSEMNVSTLELGDSALYLCVSSLGGSFDTQYFGPGTRLTVL.

CDR3 protein: CAWSDRTGLGPLHF. The CDR3 coding sequence is TGTGCCTGGAGTGACCGGACTGGCCTAGGGCCCCTCCACTTT. The rearrangement uses TRBV30 and TRBJ1-6; D remains unclear. This CDR3 spans 14 amino acids. Trimming pared 1 base from V and 13 bases from J, leaving 17 bases between. Per germline, CDR1 GTSNPN and CDR2 SVGIG (reference sequence).

The chain couples TRBV6-1 to TRBJ1-1; 7 bases align to TRBD1. Looked up from germline, CDR1 is MNHNS and CDR2 is SASEGT. Trimming took 4 bases from V and 1 from J; bases not matched to a gene: 9. This CDR3 is built from 16 residues. The CDR3 DNA sequence: TGTGCCAGCAGTGTAAACCCGGGACAGCAGAACACTGAAGCTTTCTTT. This gives the protein CASSVNPGQQNTEAFF.

The chain combines TRBV29-1 with TRBJ2-5; D is possibly TRBD1 (6 bases). Trimming took 2 bases from V and 1 from J, leaving 11 bases between them. CDR1 and CDR2 from the germline V gene are SQVTM and ANQGSEA. This CDR3 region has 14 residues. In nucleotides, the CDR3 is TGCAGCGTTGAAATTACAGGGTCCCAAGAGACCCAGTACTTC. Translated: CSVEITGSQETQYF.

This clone came up once. This chain uses TRBV30 with TRBJ1-1, with D perhaps matching TRBD1 (6 bases). V lost 3 bases to trimming and J lost 4 bases, with 12 bases between them. Germline lookup yields CDR1 GTSNPN and CDR2 SVGIG (reference sequence). This CDR3 is 13 amino acids long. The CDR3 bases are TGTGCCTGGAGCTGGGGGCTGAGCACTGAAGCTTTCTTT. Its protein product is CAWSWGLSTEAFF.

The chain couples TRBV19 to TRBJ1-1, with a tentative D call TRBD1 (6 bases). This CDR3 has 15 residues. Trimming left V 4 bases short and J 3 bases short, with 15 bases between. CDR1 and CDR2 (germline): LNHDA, SQIVND (reference sequence). CDR3 sequence (DNA): TGTGCCAGTAGTACTTCGGGGGCCAGAGACACTGAAGCTTTCTTT. Residues: CASSTSGARDTEAFF.

This clone was seen once. This chain connects TRBV6-5 to TRBJ2-1; D is possibly TRBD2 (5 bases). Germline V gives CDR1 MNHEY, CDR2 SVGAGI. This CDR3 has 16 residues. Trimming stripped 4 bases from V and 5 bases from J, with 18 bases between. The CDR3 DNA follows: TGTGCCAGCAGTTTATGGACCCCTCTACTAGACAATGAGCAGTTCTTC. Protein: CASSLWTPLLDNEQFF.